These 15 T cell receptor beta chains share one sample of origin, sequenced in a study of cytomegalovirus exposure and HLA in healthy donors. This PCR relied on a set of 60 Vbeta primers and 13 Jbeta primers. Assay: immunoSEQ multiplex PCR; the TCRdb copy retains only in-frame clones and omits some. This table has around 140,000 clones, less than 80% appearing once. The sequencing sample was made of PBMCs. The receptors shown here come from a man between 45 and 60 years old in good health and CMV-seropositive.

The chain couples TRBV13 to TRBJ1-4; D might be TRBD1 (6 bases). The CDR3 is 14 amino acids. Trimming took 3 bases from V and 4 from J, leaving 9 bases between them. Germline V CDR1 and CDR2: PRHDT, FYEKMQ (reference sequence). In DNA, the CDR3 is TGTGCCAGCAGCTTCGGACAGCGTAATGAAAAACTGTTTTTT. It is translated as CASSFGQRNEKLFF.

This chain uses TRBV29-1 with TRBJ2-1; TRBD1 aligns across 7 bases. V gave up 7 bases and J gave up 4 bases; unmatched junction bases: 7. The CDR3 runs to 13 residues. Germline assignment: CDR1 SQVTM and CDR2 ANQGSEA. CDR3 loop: CSAGQEKYNEQFF. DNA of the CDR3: TGCAGCGCCGGACAGGAAAAGTACAATGAGCAGTTCTTC.

The CDR3 bases are TGTGCCAGCTCAAATGACAGGGGGCTTCAGCCCCAGCATTTT. It is translated as CASSNDRGLQPQHF. The gene calls are TRBV18 and TRBJ1-5; 10 bases agree with TRBD1. Looked up from germline, CDR1 is KGHSH and CDR2 is LQKENI. The CDR3 loop spans 14 amino acids. V was clipped by 5 bases and J by 6 bases; unmatched bases: 4.

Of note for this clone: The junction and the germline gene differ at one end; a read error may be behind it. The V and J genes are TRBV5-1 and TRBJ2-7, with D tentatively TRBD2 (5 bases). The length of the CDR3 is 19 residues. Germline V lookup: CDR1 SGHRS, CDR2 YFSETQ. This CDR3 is CASSLPGDQSWGSPYEQYF. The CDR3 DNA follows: TGCGCCAGCAGCTTACCCGGGGATCAAAGCTGGGGTTCCCCCTACGAGCAGTATTTC.

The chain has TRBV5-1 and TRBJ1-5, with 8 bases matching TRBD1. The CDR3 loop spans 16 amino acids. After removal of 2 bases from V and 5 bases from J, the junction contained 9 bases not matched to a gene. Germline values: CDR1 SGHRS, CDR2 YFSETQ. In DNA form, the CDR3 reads TGCGCCAGCAGCTTCGGCCCCCTGACAGGGGATCAGCCCCAGCATTTT. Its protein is CASSFGPLTGDQPQHF.

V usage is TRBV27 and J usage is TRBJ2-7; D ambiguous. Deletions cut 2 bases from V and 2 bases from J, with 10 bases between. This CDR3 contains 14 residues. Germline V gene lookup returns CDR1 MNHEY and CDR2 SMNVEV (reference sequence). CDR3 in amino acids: CASSLSRLTYEQYF. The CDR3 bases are TGTGCCAGCAGTTTAAGTCGGTTGACCTACGAGCAGTACTTC.

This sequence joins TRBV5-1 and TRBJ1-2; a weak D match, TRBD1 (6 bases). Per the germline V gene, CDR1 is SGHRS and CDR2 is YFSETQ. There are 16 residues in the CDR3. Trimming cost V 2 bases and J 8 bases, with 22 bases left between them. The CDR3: CASSFGQRGALKGYTF. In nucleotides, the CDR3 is TGCGCCAGCAGCTTCGGACAGAGAGGCGCGCTGAAAGGCTACACCTTC.

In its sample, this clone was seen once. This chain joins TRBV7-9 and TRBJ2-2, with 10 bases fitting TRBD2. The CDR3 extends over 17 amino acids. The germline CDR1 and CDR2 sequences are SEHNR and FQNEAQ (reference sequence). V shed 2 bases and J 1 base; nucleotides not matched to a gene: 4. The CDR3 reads CASSLLAGAVNTGELFF. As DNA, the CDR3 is TGTGCCAGCAGCTTACTAGCGGGGGCCGTGAACACCGGGGAGCTGTTTTTT.

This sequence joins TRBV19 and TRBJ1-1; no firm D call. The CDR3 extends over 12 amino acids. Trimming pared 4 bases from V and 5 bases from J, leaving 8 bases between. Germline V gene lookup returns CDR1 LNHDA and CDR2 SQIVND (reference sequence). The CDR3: CASSNWATEAFF. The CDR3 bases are TGTGCCAGTAGTAATTGGGCGACTGAAGCTTTCTTT.

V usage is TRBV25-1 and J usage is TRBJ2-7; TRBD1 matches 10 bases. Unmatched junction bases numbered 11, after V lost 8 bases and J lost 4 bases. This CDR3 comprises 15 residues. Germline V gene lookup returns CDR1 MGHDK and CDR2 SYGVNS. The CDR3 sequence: CASGKGQGQGYEQYF. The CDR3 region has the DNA TGTGCCAGCGGGAAGGGGCAGGGACAGGGGTACGAGCAGTACTTC.

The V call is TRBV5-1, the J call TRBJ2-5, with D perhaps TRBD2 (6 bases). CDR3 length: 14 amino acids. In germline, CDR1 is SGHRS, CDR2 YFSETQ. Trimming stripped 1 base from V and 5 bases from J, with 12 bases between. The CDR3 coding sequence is TGCGCCAGCAGCTTGTCGTCAGGAGGGGAGACCCAGTACTTC. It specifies CASSLSSGGETQYF.

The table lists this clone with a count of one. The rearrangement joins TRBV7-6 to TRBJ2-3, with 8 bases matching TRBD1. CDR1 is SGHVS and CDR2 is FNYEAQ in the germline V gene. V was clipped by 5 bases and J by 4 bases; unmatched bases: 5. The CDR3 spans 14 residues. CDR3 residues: CASSLTGAADTQYF. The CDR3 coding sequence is TGTGCCAGCAGCCTGACAGGGGCCGCAGATACGCAGTATTTT.

The CDR3 nucleotides read TGTGCCAGCTCACCCCCTAGCGGGCTGAGCACAGATACGCAGTATTTT. Its protein product is CASSPPSGLSTDTQYF. The rearrangement joins TRBV18 to TRBJ2-3, with TRBD2 identical over 8 bases. Germline CDR1 and CDR2: KGHSH and LQKENI. V lost 3 bases, J lost 0 bases, and 5 bases stayed unmatched. The CDR3 has 16 residues.

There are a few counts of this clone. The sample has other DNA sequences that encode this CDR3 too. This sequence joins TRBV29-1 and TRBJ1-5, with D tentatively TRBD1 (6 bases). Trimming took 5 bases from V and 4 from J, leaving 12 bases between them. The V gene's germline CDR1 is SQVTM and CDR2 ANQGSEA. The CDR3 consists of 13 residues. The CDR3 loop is CSVRGGLNQPQHF. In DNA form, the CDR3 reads TGCAGCGTTCGAGGGGGATTGAATCAGCCCCAGCATTTT.

The CDR3 DNA follows: TGCGCCAGCAGCCAAGGGCAGGCGGGGGCCAACGTCCTGACTTTC. This translates into CASSQGQAGANVLTF. The chain joins TRBV4-1 to TRBJ2-6; no reliable D call. From germline, CDR1 is MGHRA and CDR2 YSYEKL. Trimming left V 1 base short and J 4 bases short, with 8 bases between. The CDR3 runs 15 residues.